This TCR beta chain was profiled in a study of blood T cell repertoires in COVID-19 (dated by TCRdb to 2020 to 2021). Broadly, across the study: Samples covering the acute and convalescent phases of COVID-19 were provided by collaborators in the United States, Italy and Spain. The material from the prospective study consisted of cDNA or gDNA derived from T cells, B-cell-depleted T cells, or PBMCs. Deeply sampled blood TCRbeta repertoires from subjects exposed to, actively infected with, or recovered from COVID-19 were included in the dataset. The repertoires were released in a freely available public database intended as a resource for research on the immune response to SARS-CoV-2. The samples were drawn from two sources: the first 160 participants of the ongoing ImmuneRACE study, and some 1,300 subjects contributed by 6 global collaborators. The sample metadata nearly always contained a de-identified subject ID, COVID-19 status, age in years and sex. Where available, HLA class I and class II types were taken from metadata supplied by the sample provider and were not determined by assay-based typing. What the authors observed across the whole study: How much clinical and demographic metadata was included differed by source and by participant, and the metadata was provided uncurated.

The CDR3 contains 14 residues, cysteine and phenylalanine counted. CDR3 DNA only is kept here, 42 bases in frame from base 1. The germline V gene gives CDR1 as SGHDN and CDR2 as FVKESK. V drops 3 bases and J drops 6 bases, leaving 11 bases in between. TCRbeta CDR3 regions were amplified from genomic DNA using the immunoSEQ Assay, a bias-controlled multiplex PCR. The paper's data handling went like this. The number of nucleated cells in each sample was estimated by amplification of reference gene primers within the assay. To quantify the absolute abundance of each unique TCRbeta CDR3 rearrangement, sequence reads were collapsed and filtered. For each sample, productive Simpson clonality was calculated as the square root of Simpson's diversity index across productive rearrangements. The immuneACCESS repertoire file appears here via TCRdb, limited to in-frame rearrangements. These files lack a portion of the clones; in checked studies, under half of the deficit traces to unresolved V genes, and the cause of the others is not known. D and trimming come from the DNA, and the V and J calls and clone size come from that table. The sample table holds under 250,000 clones, of which approximately 88% were seen once. Together, the top ten hold roughly 6% of the sample.

As regards this clone: What antigen it recognizes has not been identified. Per-base qualities were not stored, and no clone one base away is much larger.

Samples from volunteer blood donors who had recovered from COVID-19 were contributed by a second Seattle source. Each collaborating institution followed its own protocols to collect whole blood in K2EDTA tubes. For TCRbeta analysis, collaborator samples were shipped as frozen whole blood, as isolated PBMCs, or as DNA extracted from either sample type. The sequence links TRBV14 to TRBJ2-2; TRBD2 could be the D gene, as 5 bases match. The sequenced sample consisted of peripheral blood. This clonotype was sampled from a man aged 55 to 70 who had recovered from COVID-19. The nucleotides are TGTGCCAGCAGCCACCTCGCGAGGGCCGGGGAGCTGTTTTTT. This translates into CASSHLARAGELFF.